This T cell receptor (beta chain) was sequenced for a study of breast tumors, draining lymph nodes, adjacent tissues. Worth noting for this clonotype: Its specificity is not known.

Breast cancer patients provided tissue from their axillary draining lymph nodes. Whole-study results and caveats: Findings are consistent with lymph node origin and intratumoral expansion of most tumor T cells. Tumor T cell lymph node origin was a supported hypothesis, not proven. Luminal-like breast cancer showed significantly greater tumor-nontumor repertoire similarity than basal-like breast cancer did.

From the multiplex PCR reads, TCRdb called clonotypes with MiXCR, one entry per CDR3 protein. This sample has more than 200,000 distinct CDR3 sequences, with approximately 29% found just once. The CDR3 is 16 amino acids. V lost 6 bases and J lost 4, with 24 bases in between. Per the germline V gene, CDR1 is DFQATT and CDR2 is SNEGSKA (reference sequence). The chain joins TRBV20-1 to TRBJ1-2; D perhaps matches TRBD1 (6 bases). The sequenced sample was axillary lymph node tissue. This receptor was taken from a female donor with breast cancer. Some clones in this sample may be carry-over from other donors' samples. For the CDR3, the DNA is TGCAGTGCCGGAGATGCATCGGGGGCGCGTAGCTATGGCTACACCTTC. It encodes CSAGDASGARSYGYTF.